This T cell receptor (beta chain) is from a study of shared clonotypes between healthy human individuals (TCRdb year 2020). Context from the whole study: A couple of women and three men aged 18 to 49 years were included in the cohort. For each donor, CD4 naive and CD4 memory were each run on three plates, CD8 naive on two plates, and CD8 memory on one plate. The study deeply sequenced blood TCR repertoires of about 5 healthy adults to estimate repertoire size and the extent of clonotype sharing between individuals. To increase sequencing depth and limit assay-specific biases, TCR repertoire library preparation and sequencing were carried out by different laboratories using diverse techniques. Per donor, leukapheresis produced somewhere between about 0.94 and 9.5 billion PBMCs. Overall study results and their limits: Only blood was sampled, and tissue TCR repertoires likely differ from those in blood. Approximately 5% of naive CD4, 3.5% of naive CD8, 2% to 2.5% of memory CD4, and less than 0.45% of memory CD8 clonotypes were shared across several donors. Even with the large sequencing depth, rarefaction of the sorted-subset datasets indicated that sequencing was incomplete. Pairwise subsampling led to the expectation that sequencing depth would affect the degree of clonotype sharing among donors. Because the study included only a small number of donors, the genetic and exposure-history diversity represented was limited. Compared with non-shared clonotypes, clonotypes shared by all four sorted-subset donors had higher generation probabilities. Larger estimated clonotype richness was generally found for naive subsets than for memory subsets.

The donors were healthy, HIV-negative adults who had no recently reported acute infections or vaccinations. All donors were Caucasian adults living in Nashville, Tennessee, USA. The CD8 memory samples were a combination of magnetically selected CD45RO+ cells and CCR7-negative CD45RA+ effector memory (TemRA) cells. Blood was obtained by leukapheresis, after which PBMCs were separated by Ficoll-Histopaque density gradient centrifugation and cryopreserved in liquid nitrogen vapor phase. Analytical flow cytometry was used to check the purity and quantity of each magnetically sorted T cell population. Genomic DNA was isolated from every sorted fraction and measured by UV absorbance on a Nanodrop 2000c. Worth noting for this clone: Its antigen remains undetermined. No much larger clone is present one base from it, and per-base qualities are unavailable.

Using the deep immunoSEQ assay, TCR CDR3 regions were amplified from genomic DNA by multiplex PCR. Extracted genomic DNA from each cell subset was distributed evenly across all wells of several immunoSEQ 96-well plates, and each plate was treated as a replicate. Each replicate PCR for sorted subsets received about 210 ng genomic DNA, equal to about 30,000 T cell genomes. Purified libraries were quantified with a Qubit 3.0 fluorometer, sized on a Bioanalyzer 2100, and re-quantified with the KAPA Library Quantification kit. Every immunoSEQ 96-well plate was sequenced on a separate single-read 150-cycle Illumina NextSeq 550 flow cell. Per the original workflow: Because the immunoSEQ output held only junctional sequences and lacked quality scores, the filtering could not match the filtering applied to full-length reads. Sequences were annotated with PyIR, a Python wrapper for IgBLAST v1.9, and V/J genes and CDR3 were assigned using IMGT germline references. Any read was removed if the V/J assignment was weak (E-value above 1e-6), the CDR3 was missing, or the read contained stop codons, out-of-frame junctions, or ambiguous translated residues. V3J clonotypes were defined by identical inferred V gene, J gene, and CDR3 amino acid sequence. To compute the percentage overlap between repertoires, the number of shared unique clonotypes was divided by the size of the smaller repertoire. Three approaches were used to assess repertoire richness: RTK rarefaction, the Chao1 estimator, and Recon v2.1 estimates of unobserved clonotypes. Generation probabilities were computed with OLGA for all TCRbeta clonotypes obtained by the gDNA method from a few donors. What TCRdb holds here is the immuneACCESS table cut down to in-frame rearrangements. Part of the clones is not present; checked against another copy, under half of the missing clones reflect an unresolved V gene, and the others are unexplained. From that table come the V and J calls and clone size; the DNA was used to work out D and trimming. This sample lists approximately 710,000 clones; around 91% were detected once. Jointly, the top ten make up about 33% of the sample.

This clonotype originated in a man aged 18-30 years in good health. Some clones in this sample may be carry-over from other donors' samples. Source material: memory CD8+ T cells from PBMCs. Taken with the paper, the label for cell subset or site translates to: CD45RO+ cells pooled with CCR7-negative TemRA cells.

This receptor has the CDR3 CASSPDRLGGYTF. The DNA reads TGTGCCAGCAGCCCGGACAGACTGGGGGGCTACACCTTC. The chain was built from TRBV7-9 and TRBJ1-2; the D segment could be TRBD1, given 6 matching bases. Taken from the germline V gene (reference sequence), the CDR1 and CDR2 loops are SEHNR and FQNEAQ. The CDR3 runs 13 amino acids, cysteine and phenylalanine included. The read is trimmed to its CDR3 DNA, 39 bases read in frame from base 1. V loses 5 bases of germline sequence and J loses 8 bases, and the interval between the two ends is 15 bases.